Listed below are T cell receptor beta chains from one sample, sequenced in a study of shared clonotypes between healthy human individuals. Using immunoSEQ multiplex PCR, the repertoire was profiled, and TCRdb retains in-frame clones only, with some absent. The sample records more than 2 million clones, around 95% being singletons. The sample comprised naive CD4+ T cells sorted from blood. These receptor sequences come from a man between 18 and 29 years old in good health. The CDR3 runs from the conserved cysteine through the conserved F or W. Fields, in order: J gene, clone size, V gene, D gene, CDR3 DNA, CDR3 protein. The D gene is left open where the match is weak. Rows give clone size only sometimes, using once, few, many, or a class for an expanded clone.

TRBJ2-2	-	TRBV5-5	-	TGTGCCAGCAGCATGAGGAGGGGTAGCGGCACCGGGGAGCTGTTTTTT	CASSMRRGSGTGELFF
TRBJ1-5	once	TRBV28	-	TGTGCCAGCAGTTTAACGGACCAGCCCCAGCATTTT	CASSLTDQPQHF
TRBJ1-5	once	TRBV7-2	-	TGTGCCAGCAGCCCAGTGGGGGAGGGGCAGCCCCAGCATTTT	CASSPVGEGQPQHF
TRBJ2-7	-	TRBV27	TRBD1	TGTGCCAGCAGTTTTCCGGGAAGGGGGCACTACGAGCAGTACTTC	CASSFPGRGHYEQYF
TRBJ2-2	-	TRBV7-9	TRBD2	TGTGCCAGCAGCTTAAGCGCGACTAGCATTTACACCGGGGAGCTGTTTTTT	CASSLSATSIYTGELFF
TRBJ2-7	-	TRBV30	-	TGTGCCTGGAGTCCCTTGGGTTACGAGCAGTACTTC	CAWSPLGYEQYF
TRBJ1-4	-	TRBV5-3	-	TGTGCCAGAAGCCCCCTCAGGGAATCCAATGAAAAACTGTTTTTT	CARSPLRESNEKLFF
TRBJ1-2	-	TRBV5-1	-	TGCGCCAGCCGGCCGGGCTTACCGGCGACATATGGCTACACCTTC	CASRPGLPATYGYTF
TRBJ1-5	-	TRBV28	TRBD1	TGTGCCACGGGGGACAGGACGGGCCAAGGGAATCAGCCCCAGCATTTT	CATGDRTGQGNQPQHF
TRBJ2-7	-	TRBV10-2	TRBD2	TGCGCCAGCAGGGTAGCGGGGATCACTGGGGAGCAGTACTTC	CASRVAGITGEQYF
TRBJ2-3	-	TRBV4-2	-	TGTGCCAGCAGCCAAGCGGGCGGGGACAGCACAGATACGCAGTATTTT	CASSQAGGDSTDTQYF
TRBJ1-4	-	TRBV11-2	-	TGTGCCAGCAGCTTAGAGCCAAGGGGTAATGAAAAACTGTTTTTT	CASSLEPRGNEKLFF
TRBJ1-5	-	TRBV7-2	-	TGTGCCAGCTCGAGAGGGGGCAATCAGCCCCAGCATTTT	CASSRGGNQPQHF
TRBJ1-3	-	TRBV14	-	TGTGCCAGCAGTCAGCGAGGAGGGCCCTCCGGCACCATATATTTT	CASSQRGGPSGTIYF
TRBJ2-3	-	TRBV29-1	TRBD2	TGCAGCGTTTTGCGGGAGGGAGCAGATACGCAGTATTTT	CSVLREGADTQYF
TRBJ1-1	-	TRBV30	-	TGTGCCTGGAATGTAGGGACACTAGAAGCTTTCTTT	CAWNVGTLEAFF
TRBJ2-2	-	TRBV27	TRBD1	TGTGCCAGCAGTTTGGGACAGATGAACACCGGGGAGCTGTTTTTT	CASSLGQMNTGELFF
TRBJ2-7	-	TRBV7-9	TRBD1	TGTGCCAGCAGCTCGGGACAGGGTTCCTACGAGCAGTACTTC	CASSSGQGSYEQYF
TRBJ2-5	few	TRBV5-1	TRBD1	TGCGCCAGCAGCAAGGGACAGCAAGAGACCCAGTACTTC	CASSKGQQETQYF
TRBJ2-3	-	TRBV19	-	TGTGCCAGTAGTATTCTTGGGGGTGATACGCAGTATTTT	CASSILGGDTQYF
TRBJ1-2	-	TRBV12-5	TRBD1	TGTGCTAGTGGTTTGCTTCAGTTCCGGGACAGGGGCTTCGACAACTATGGCTACACCTTC	CASGLLQFRDRGFDNYGYTF
TRBJ1-3	once	TRBV10-3	TRBD1	TGTGCCATCAGCCACGAGGGACAGGACTCTGGAAACACCATATATTTT	CAISHEGQDSGNTIYF
TRBJ2-1	-	TRBV5-1	-	TGCGCCAGCAGCTCTAACAGGGCTCACAATGAGCAGTTCTTC	CASSSNRAHNEQFF
TRBJ1-1	-	TRBV28	-	TGTGCCAGCAGGGCGGGGAATGAAGCTTTCTTT	CASRAGNEAFF
TRBJ1-5	-	TRBV5-8	TRBD1	TGTGCCAGCAGCTTGGATCGGGACAGTAGATATCAGCCCCAGCATTTT	CASSLDRDSRYQPQHF
TRBJ2-1	once	TRBV4-1	-	TGCGCCAGCAGCCCTCGGGGGGCCCTTTCCTACAATGAGCAGTTCTTC	CASSPRGALSYNEQFF
TRBJ2-7	-	TRBV6-5	-	TGTGCCAGCAGTTACTCAGGGAAAGTCGGCTCCTACGAGCAGTACTTC	CASSYSGKVGSYEQYF